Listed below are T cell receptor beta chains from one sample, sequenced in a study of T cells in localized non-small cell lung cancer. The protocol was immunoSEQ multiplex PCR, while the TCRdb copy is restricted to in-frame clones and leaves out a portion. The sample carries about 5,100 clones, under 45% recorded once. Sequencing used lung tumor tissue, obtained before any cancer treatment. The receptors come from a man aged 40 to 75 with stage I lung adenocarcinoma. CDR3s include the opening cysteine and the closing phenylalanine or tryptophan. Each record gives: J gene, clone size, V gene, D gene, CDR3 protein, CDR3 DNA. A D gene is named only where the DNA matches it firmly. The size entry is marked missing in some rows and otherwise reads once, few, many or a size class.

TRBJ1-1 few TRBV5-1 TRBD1 CASSSLSTGAVEAFF TGCGCCAGCAGCTCTTTATCGACAGGGGCCGTCGAAGCTTTCTTT
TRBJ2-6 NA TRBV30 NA CAWSAAAGFGANVLTF TGTGCCTGGAGTGCGGCGGCGGGGTTTGGGGCCAACGTCCTGACTTTC
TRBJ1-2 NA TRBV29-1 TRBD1 CSVARDSGYLESYTF TGCAGCGTTGCCCGGGACAGCGGCTACCTTGAGAGCTACACCTTC
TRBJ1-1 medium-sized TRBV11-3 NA CASSLRGGNTEAFF TGTGCCAGCAGCTTAAGGGGTGGGAACACTGAAGCTTTCTTT
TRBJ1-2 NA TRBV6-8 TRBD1 CASKLTGSEYAGYTF TGTGCCAGCAAACTGACAGGGTCGGAGTATGCTGGCTACACCTTC
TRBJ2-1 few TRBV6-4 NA CASSNRPQGGREQFF TGTGCCAGCTCTAACCGCCCTCAGGGGGGCAGGGAGCAGTTCTTC
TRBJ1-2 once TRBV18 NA CASSSTPSYGYTF TGTGCCAGCTCATCGACACCTAGCTATGGCTACACCTTC
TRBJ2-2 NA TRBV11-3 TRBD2 CASSLPWGLAGGPSPGELFF TGTGCCAGCAGCCTCCCCTGGGGGTTAGCGGGGGGGCCAAGTCCCGGGGAGCTGTTTTTT
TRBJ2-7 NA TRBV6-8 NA CASSYLSGASYEQYF TGTGCCAGCAGTTATCTGTCGGGGGCCTCCTACGAGCAGTACTTC
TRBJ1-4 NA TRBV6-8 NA CARLPATNEKLFF TGTGCCAGATTACCTGCAACTAATGAAAAACTGTTTTTT
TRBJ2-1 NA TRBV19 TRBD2 CASSDLGGTRKNNEQFF TGTGCCAGTAGCGACCTGGGGGGGACTAGGAAAAACAATGAGCAGTTCTTC
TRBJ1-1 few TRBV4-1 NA CASSQNRDMNTEAFF TGCGCCAGCAGCCAGAACAGGGATATGAACACTGAAGCTTTCTTT
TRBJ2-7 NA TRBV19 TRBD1 CASSPGTGLYEQYF TGTGCCAGTAGCCCCGGGACAGGGCTCTACGAGCAGTACTTC
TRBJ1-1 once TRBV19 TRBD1 CASSTDRDRGLNTEAFF TGTGCCAGTAGTACAGACCGGGACAGGGGGCTGAACACTGAAGCTTTCTTT
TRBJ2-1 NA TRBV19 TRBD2 CASSLLAGRHNEQFF TGTGCCAGTAGTCTGCTAGCGGGGAGACACAATGAGCAGTTCTTC
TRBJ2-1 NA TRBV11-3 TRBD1 CASSPQRQGAFEQFF TGTGCCAGCAGCCCACAAAGACAGGGGGCGTTTGAGCAGTTCTTC
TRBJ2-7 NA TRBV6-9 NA CASSKIKTYEQYF TGTGCCAGCAGTAAGATAAAAACCTACGAGCAGTACTTC
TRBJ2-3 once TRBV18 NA CASSPPGLNTDTQYF TGTGCCAGCTCACCGCCGGGACTTAACACAGATACGCAGTATTTT
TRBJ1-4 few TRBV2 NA CASSVDGDEKLFF TGTGCCAGCAGCGTGGACGGCGATGAAAAACTGTTTTTT
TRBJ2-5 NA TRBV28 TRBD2 CASRSTSGSPETQYF TGTGCCAGCAGATCGACTAGCGGGAGTCCGGAGACCCAGTACTTC
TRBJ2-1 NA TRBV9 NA CASSVSAVATPYNEQFF TGTGCCAGCAGTGTTTCAGCGGTAGCGACCCCCTACAATGAGCAGTTCTTC
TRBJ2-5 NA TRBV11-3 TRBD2 CASSLTAGAASTQYF TGTGCCAGCAGCTTAACAGCGGGAGCGGCGTCGACCCAGTACTTC
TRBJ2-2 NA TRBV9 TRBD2 CASSRGSRINTGELFF TGTGCCAGCAGCCGCGGGAGCCGAATAAACACCGGGGAGCTGTTTTTT
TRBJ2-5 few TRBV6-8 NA CASSPQWETQYF TGTGCCAGCAGCCCGCAGTGGGAGACCCAGTACTTC
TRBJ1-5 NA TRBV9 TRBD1 CASRGDSSNQPQHF TGTGCCAGCAGGGGGGACAGTAGCAATCAGCCCCAGCATTTT
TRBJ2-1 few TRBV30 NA CAWRDTTRGGASRFF TGTGCCTGGAGAGACACGACCCGAGGGGGGGCCTCGAGGTTCTTC
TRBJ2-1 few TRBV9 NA CASSVGPTGEQFF TGTGCCAGCAGCGTCGGACCTACGGGGGAGCAGTTCTTC
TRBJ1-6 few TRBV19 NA CASSPRSSPLHF TGTGCCAGTAGTCCCCGAAGCTCACCCCTCCACTTT
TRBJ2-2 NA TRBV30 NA CAWSFPGELFF TGTGCCTGGAGTTTCCCCGGGGAGCTGTTTTTT